At least ten counts were recorded for the clone carrying this TCR beta chain. What it binds is not known. From the RT-PCR reads, TCRdb called clonotypes with MiXCR, one entry per CDR3 protein. The profile shows hundreds of thousands of distinct CDR3 sequences, under 9% of them singletons. These data come from a study of response to subunit inactivated influenza vaccine. Findings and limits, study-wide: Every seasonal influenza vaccination brings in few new T cells, the authors suggested.

CDR3 length: 11 amino acids. Germline assignment: CDR1 DFQATT and CDR2 SNEGSKA (reference sequence). V was shortened by 6 bases and J by 4 bases, with 9 bases between the two germline ends. The clonotype was recovered from a man between 50 and 75 years old who received an inactivated influenza vaccine. The sample was PBMCs from blood, taken less than 30 months after vaccination. The V call is TRBV20-1, the J call TRBJ2-5; D is perhaps TRBD1 (6 bases). In DNA, the CDR3 is TGCAGTGCCAGGGGCGGAGAGACCCAGTACTTC. This encodes CSARGGETQYF.